This T cell receptor beta chain was documented in a study of shared clonotypes between healthy human individuals. The protocol was immunoSEQ multiplex PCR, while the TCRdb copy is restricted to in-frame clones and leaves out a portion. Of 850,000 to 1,100,000 clones in the sample, approximately 77% were seen once. This CDR3 region has 14 residues. The V and J ends lost 6 bases and 7 bases, in that order; junction bases with no gene match: 11. The germline V gene encodes CDR1 SGHTA and CDR2 FQGNSA. Sample: memory CD4+ T cells from PBMCs. Subset described: CD45RA-negative fraction. This TCR was sampled from a man between 18 and 29 years old in good health. Some clones in this sample may be carry-over from other donors' samples. V gene TRBV7-2 combines with J gene TRBJ2-7, with TRBD2 matching 8 bases. CDR3 loop: CASRPGTSRGEQYF. In DNA form, the CDR3 reads TGTGCCAGCAGACCCGGGACTAGTCGGGGTGAGCAGTACTTC.